The 7 T cell receptor beta chains reported below all come from one sample, sequenced in a study of blood T cell repertoires in COVID-19 (dated by TCRdb to 2018 to 2021). Library method: the immunoSEQ multiplex PCR assay. TCRdb provides this immuneACCESS table in a form limited to in-frame rearrangements. Some clones are lacking; in checked studies, under half of them reflect an unresolved V gene, and why the rest are absent is not known. A total of some 96,000 clones appear in this sample, around four fifths of them only once. Over 10% of the sample comes from the top ten. The sample consisted of peripheral blood. The receptors originated from a woman aged 70-85 years with acute or convalescent COVID-19.

V usage is TRBV10-3 and J usage is TRBJ1-1; 8 bases map to TRBD1. The V gene end was trimmed by 6 bases and the J gene end by 2 bases; junction bases not matched to a gene: 5. Germline lookup yields CDR1 ENHRY and CDR2 SYGVKD. CDR3 size: 14 residues. CDR3 nucleotides: TGTGCCATCAGACCGGACAGGGAAAACACTGAAGCTTTCTTT. As protein: CAIRPDRENTEAFF.

The chain carries TRBV7-2 and TRBJ2-1; 9 nucleotides align to TRBD1. Germline V CDR1 and CDR2: SGHTA, FQGNSA. The V gene end was trimmed by 6 bases and the J gene end by 7 bases; junction bases not matched to a gene: 10. CDR3 length: 15 amino acids. The CDR3 here is CASSIQGAVENEQFF. CDR3 nucleotides: TGTGCCAGCAGTATACAGGGGGCGGTCGAGAATGAGCAGTTCTTC.

This clone came up once. J is TRBJ1-4 and V is TRBV5-1, with 7 bases identical to TRBD1. Losses at the gene ends were 3 bases for V and 3 bases for J; bases not matched to a gene: 8. The CDR3 sequence is 16 residues long. Looked up from germline, CDR1 is SGHRS and CDR2 is YFSETQ. CDR3 loop: CASSWGTVEANEKLFF. The DNA for the CDR3 is TGCGCCAGCAGCTGGGGGACAGTCGAGGCTAATGAAAAACTGTTTTTT.

The chain carries TRBV19 and TRBJ1-1; no firm D call. The length of the CDR3 is 12 residues. Trimming left V 7 bases short and J 5 bases short, with 11 bases between. The germline gives CDR1 LNHDA, CDR2 SQIVND (reference sequence). CDR3 loop: CASIIGSTEAFF. The DNA of the CDR3 is TGTGCCAGTATAATAGGGAGTACTGAAGCTTTCTTT.

The chain recombines TRBV27 with TRBJ1-2; 8 bases agree with TRBD1. V was clipped by 3 bases and J by 6 bases; unmatched bases: 15. The CDR3 loop spans 17 amino acids. Germline V CDR1 and CDR2: MNHEY, SMNVEV (reference sequence). DNA of the CDR3: TGTGCCAGCAGTTTCTCTTTCTTCGGACAGGGTGAGGATGGCTACACCTTC. Translated, it gives CASSFSFFGQGEDGYTF.

The chain employs TRBV10-1 and TRBJ2-1, with 8 bases identical to TRBD1. The CDR3 is made up of 14 amino acids. The ends lost 5 bases at V and 7 bases at J; junction bases unmatched: 7. Per the germline V gene, CDR1 is WNHNN and CDR2 is SYGVQD (reference sequence). In DNA form, the CDR3 reads TGCGCCAGCAGTAAGGACAGGGCGGAGAATGAGCAGTTCTTC. Translating gives CASSKDRAENEQFF.

This clone was detected once. The rearrangement links TRBV11-1 to TRBJ2-1, with TRBD1 matching over 8 bases. The CDR3 consists of 15 residues. J gave up 3 bases and V 5 bases, and 6 bases lay outside the gene matches. CDR1 and CDR2 (germline): SGHAT, FQDESV (reference sequence). CDR3 sequence: CASSPLTGGYNEQFF. As DNA, the CDR3 is TGTGCCAGCAGCCCCCTAACAGGGGGCTACAATGAGCAGTTCTTC.